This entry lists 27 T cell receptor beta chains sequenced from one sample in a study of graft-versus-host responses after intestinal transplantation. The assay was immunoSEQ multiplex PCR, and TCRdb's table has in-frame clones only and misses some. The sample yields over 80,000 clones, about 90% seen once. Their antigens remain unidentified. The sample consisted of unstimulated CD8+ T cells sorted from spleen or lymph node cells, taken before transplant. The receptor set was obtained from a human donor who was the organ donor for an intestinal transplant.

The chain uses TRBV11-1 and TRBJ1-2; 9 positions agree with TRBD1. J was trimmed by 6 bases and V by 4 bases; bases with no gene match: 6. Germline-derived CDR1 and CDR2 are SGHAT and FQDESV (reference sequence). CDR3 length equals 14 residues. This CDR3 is CASSSLRTGDGYTF. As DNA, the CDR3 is TGTGCCAGCAGCTCGCTCCGGACAGGGGATGGCTACACCTTC.

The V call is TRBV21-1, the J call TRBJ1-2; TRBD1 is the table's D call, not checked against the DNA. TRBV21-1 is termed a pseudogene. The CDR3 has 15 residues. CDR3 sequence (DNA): TGTGCCAGCAGCGCCCGACAGGGAACCTACTATGGCTACACCTTC. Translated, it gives CASSARQGTYYGYTF.

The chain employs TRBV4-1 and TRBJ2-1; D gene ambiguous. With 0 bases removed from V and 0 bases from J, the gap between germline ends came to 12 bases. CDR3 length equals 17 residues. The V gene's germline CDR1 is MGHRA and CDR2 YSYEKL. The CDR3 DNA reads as TGCGCCAGCAGCCAAGAAAGTCGGGTGGCCTCCTACAATGAGCAGTTCTTC. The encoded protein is CASSQESRVASYNEQFF.

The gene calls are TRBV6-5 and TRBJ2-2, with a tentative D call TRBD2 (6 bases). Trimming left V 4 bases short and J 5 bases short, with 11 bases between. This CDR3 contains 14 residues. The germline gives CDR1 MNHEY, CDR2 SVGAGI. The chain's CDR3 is CASSSGGDTGELFF. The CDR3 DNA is TGTGCCAGCAGTTCCGGGGGTGATACCGGGGAGCTGTTTTTT.

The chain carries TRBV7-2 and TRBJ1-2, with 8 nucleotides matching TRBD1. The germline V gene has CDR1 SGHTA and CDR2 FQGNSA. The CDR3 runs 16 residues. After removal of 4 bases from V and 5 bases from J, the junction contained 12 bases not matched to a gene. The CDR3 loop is CASSSPPGQGVYGYTF. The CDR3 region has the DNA TGTGCCAGCAGCTCCCCCCCCGGACAGGGCGTTTATGGCTACACCTTC. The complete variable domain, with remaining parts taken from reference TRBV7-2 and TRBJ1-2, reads GAGVSQSPSNKVTEKGKDVELRCDPISGHTALYWYRQSLGQGLEFLIYFQGNSAPDKSGLPSDRFSAERTGGSVSTLTIQRTQQEDSAVYLCASSSPPGQGVYGYTFGSGTRLTVV.

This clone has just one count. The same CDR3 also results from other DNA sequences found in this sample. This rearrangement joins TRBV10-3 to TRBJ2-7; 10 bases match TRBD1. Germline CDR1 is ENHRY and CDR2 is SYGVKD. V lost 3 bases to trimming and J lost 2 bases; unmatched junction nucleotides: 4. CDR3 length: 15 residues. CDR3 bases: TGTGCCATCAGTGACGGGACAGGGGTACCCTACGAGCAGTACTTC. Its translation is CAISDGTGVPYEQYF.

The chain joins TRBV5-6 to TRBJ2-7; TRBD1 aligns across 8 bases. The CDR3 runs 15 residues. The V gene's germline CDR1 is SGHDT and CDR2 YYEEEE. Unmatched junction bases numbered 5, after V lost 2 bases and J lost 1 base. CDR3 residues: CASSLWRTGSYEQYF. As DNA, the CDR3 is TGTGCCAGCAGCTTATGGAGGACAGGGTCCTACGAGCAGTACTTC.

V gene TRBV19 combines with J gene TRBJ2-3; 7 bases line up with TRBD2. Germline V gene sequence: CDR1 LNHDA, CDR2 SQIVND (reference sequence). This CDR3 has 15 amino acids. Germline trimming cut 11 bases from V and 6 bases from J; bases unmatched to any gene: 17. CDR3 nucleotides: TGTGCCTCCTCGGGGGGAACGGCCACGTCGGATACGCAGTATTTT. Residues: CASSGGTATSDTQYF.

In DNA form, the CDR3 reads TGTGCCTGGAGAGGATCGACAGGGAACACTGAAGCTTTCTTT. Amino acid sequence: CAWRGSTGNTEAFF. This rearrangement joins TRBV30 to TRBJ1-1, with a possible D match to TRBD1 (6 bases). CDR3 length equals 14 residues. CDR1 GTSNPN and CDR2 SVGIG come from the germline V gene (reference sequence). Between the trimmed V and J ends, which lost 3 bases and 1 base, there was a span of 12 bases.

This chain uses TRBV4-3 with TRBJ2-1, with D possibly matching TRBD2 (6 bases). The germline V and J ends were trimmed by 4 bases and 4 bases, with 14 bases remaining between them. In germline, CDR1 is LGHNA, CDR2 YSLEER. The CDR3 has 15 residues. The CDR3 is CASSPLVRGYNEQFF. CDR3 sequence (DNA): TGCGCCAGCAGCCCCCTTGTGCGGGGTTACAATGAGCAGTTCTTC.

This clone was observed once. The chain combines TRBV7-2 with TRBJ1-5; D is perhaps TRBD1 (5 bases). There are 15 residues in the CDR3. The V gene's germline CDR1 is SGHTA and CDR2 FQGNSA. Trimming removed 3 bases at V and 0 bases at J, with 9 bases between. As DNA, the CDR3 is TGTGCCAGCAGCTTGGCAGACAGTAGCAATCAGCCCCAGCATTTT. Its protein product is CASSLADSSNQPQHF.

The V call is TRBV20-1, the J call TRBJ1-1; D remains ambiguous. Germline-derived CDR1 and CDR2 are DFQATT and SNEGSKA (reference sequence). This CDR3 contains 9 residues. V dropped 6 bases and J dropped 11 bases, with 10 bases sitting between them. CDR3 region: CSASTGAFF. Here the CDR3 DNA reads TGCAGTGCGAGTACGGGGGCTTTCTTT.

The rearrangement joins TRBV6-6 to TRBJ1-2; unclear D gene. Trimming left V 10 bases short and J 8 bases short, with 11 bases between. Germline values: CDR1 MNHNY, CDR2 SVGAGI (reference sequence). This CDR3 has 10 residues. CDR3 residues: CATYIRGYTF. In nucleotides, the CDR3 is TGTGCCACCTACATCAGGGGCTACACCTTC.

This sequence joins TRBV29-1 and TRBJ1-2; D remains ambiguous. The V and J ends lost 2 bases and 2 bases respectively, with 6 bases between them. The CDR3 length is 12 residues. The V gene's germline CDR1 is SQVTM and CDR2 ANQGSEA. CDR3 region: CSVESLNYGYTF. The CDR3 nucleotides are TGCAGCGTTGAATCACTGAACTATGGCTACACCTTC.

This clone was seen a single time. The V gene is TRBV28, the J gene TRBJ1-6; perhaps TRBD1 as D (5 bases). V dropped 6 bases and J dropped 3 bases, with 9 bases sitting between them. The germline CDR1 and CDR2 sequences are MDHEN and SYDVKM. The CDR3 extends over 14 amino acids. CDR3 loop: CASSYDSYNSPLHF. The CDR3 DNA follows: TGTGCCAGCAGCTATGACAGCTATAATTCACCCCTCCACTTT.

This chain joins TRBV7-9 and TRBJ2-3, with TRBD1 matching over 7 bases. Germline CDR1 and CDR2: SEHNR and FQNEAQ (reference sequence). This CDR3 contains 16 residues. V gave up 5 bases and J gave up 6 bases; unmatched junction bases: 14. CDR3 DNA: TGTGCCAGCAGCCCTCGGGACAGTAGGGTTTTGGATACGCAGTATTTT. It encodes CASSPRDSRVLDTQYF.

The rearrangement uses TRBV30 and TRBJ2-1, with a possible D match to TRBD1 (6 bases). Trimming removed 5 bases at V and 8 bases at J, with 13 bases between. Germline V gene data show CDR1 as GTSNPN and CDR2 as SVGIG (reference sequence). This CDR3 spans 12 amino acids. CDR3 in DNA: TGTGCCTGGGCGAGGACAGTGGATGAGCAGTTCTTC. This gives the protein CAWARTVDEQFF.

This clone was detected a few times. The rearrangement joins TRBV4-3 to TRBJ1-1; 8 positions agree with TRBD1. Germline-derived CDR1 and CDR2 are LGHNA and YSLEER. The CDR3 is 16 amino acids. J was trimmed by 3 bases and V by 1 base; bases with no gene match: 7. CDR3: CASSQGDRTVDTEAFF. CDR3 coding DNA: TGCGCCAGCAGCCAAGGGGACAGGACTGTTGACACTGAAGCTTTCTTT.

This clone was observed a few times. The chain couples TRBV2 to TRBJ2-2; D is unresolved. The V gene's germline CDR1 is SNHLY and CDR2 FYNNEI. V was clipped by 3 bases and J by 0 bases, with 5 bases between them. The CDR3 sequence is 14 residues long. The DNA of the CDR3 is TGTGCCAGCAGTGATCATCCGAACACCGGGGAGCTGTTTTTT. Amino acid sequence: CASSDHPNTGELFF.

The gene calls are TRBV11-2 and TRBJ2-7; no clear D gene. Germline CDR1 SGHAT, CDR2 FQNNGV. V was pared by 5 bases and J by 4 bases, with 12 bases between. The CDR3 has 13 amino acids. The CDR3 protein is CASSPLSGYEQYF. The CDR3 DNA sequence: TGTGCCAGCAGCCCACTAAGTGGGTACGAGCAGTACTTC.

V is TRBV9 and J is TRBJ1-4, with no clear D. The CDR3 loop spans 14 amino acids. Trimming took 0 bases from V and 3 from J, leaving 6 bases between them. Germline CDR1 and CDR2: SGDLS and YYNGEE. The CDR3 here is CASSVDPANEKLFF. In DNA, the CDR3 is TGTGCCAGCAGCGTAGATCCGGCTAATGAAAAACTGTTTTTT. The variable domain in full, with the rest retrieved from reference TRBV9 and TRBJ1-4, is DSGVTQTPKHLITATGQRVTLRCSPRSGDLSVYWYQQSLDQGLQFLIQYYNGEERAKGNILERFSAQQFPDLHSELNLSSLELGDSALYFCASSVDPANEKLFFGSGTQLSVL.

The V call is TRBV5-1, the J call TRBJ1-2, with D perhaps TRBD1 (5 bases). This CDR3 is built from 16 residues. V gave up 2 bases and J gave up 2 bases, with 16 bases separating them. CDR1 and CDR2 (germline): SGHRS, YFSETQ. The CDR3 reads CASSFPPGWANYGYTF. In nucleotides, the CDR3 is TGCGCCAGCAGCTTCCCCCCAGGGTGGGCAAACTATGGCTACACCTTC.

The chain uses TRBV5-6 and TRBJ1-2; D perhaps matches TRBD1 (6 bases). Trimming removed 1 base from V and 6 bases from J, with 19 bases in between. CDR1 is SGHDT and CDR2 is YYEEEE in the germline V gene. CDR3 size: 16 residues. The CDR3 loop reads CASSLWFLGAQDGYTF. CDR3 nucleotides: TGTGCCAGCAGCTTGTGGTTTTTGGGGGCGCAGGATGGCTACACCTTC.

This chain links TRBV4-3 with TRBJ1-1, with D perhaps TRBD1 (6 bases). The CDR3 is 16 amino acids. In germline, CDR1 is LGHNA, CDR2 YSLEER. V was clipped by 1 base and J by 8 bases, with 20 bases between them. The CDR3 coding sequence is TGCGCCAGCAGCCAAGCCCAAGCCTGGGGGCACCTGGAAGCTTTCTTT. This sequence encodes CASSQAQAWGHLEAFF.

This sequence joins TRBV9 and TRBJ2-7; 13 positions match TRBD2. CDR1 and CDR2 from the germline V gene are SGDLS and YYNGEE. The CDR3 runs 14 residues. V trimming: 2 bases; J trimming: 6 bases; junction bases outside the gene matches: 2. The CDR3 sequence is CASSVGLAGPEQYF. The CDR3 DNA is TGTGCCAGCAGCGTGGGACTAGCGGGGCCCGAGCAGTACTTC.

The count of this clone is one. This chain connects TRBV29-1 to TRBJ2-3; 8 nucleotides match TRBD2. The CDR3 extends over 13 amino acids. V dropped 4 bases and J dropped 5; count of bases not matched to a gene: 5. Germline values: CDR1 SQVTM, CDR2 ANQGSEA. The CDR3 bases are TGCAGCGTTGTTCCGGGGGGGCGAGATACGCAGTATTTT. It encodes CSVVPGGRDTQYF.

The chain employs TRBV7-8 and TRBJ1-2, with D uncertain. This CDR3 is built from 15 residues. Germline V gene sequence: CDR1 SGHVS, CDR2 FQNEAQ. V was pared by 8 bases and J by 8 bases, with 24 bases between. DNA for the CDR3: TGTGCCAGCCGGCCCGCTTCTTTTTCGAGCGGGGGCTACACCTTC. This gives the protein CASRPASFSSGGYTF.